These 26 T cell receptor beta chains came from one sample sequenced in a study of shared clonotypes between healthy human individuals. Clones were read by immunoSEQ multiplex PCR, and TCRdb kept only the in-frame ones, dropping some. The sample holds around 95,000 clones, roughly two thirds seen once. Sequencing was done on a sample of memory CD8+ T cells sorted from blood. As to subset: CD45RO+ cells pooled with CCR7-negative TemRA cells. Every receptor here comes from a man aged 25 to 40 in good health.

In the case of this clone: This sample also contains other DNA sequences that code for the same CDR3. The V and J genes are TRBV11-3 and TRBJ2-7; 11 bases match TRBD1. Germline V gene sequence: CDR1 SGHNT, CDR2 YENEEA. The V gene end was trimmed by 5 bases and the J gene end by 7 bases; junction bases not matched to a gene: 7. The CDR3 is 14 amino acids. In DNA form, the CDR3 reads TGTGCCAGCAGCCCCGGGACAGGGGGAGGTGAGCAGTACTTC. Translating gives CASSPGTGGGEQYF.

This clone was picked up one time. The genes are TRBV20-1 and TRBJ2-3; D is unclear. This CDR3 has 11 amino acids. CDR1 and CDR2 (germline): DFQATT, SNEGSKA (reference sequence). Trimming removed 1 base at V and 6 bases at J, with 5 bases between. The CDR3: CSARGMDTQYF. The CDR3 region has the DNA TGCAGTGCTAGAGGGATGGATACGCAGTATTTT.

This chain connects TRBV7-2 to TRBJ2-2; a possible D gene is TRBD2 (6 bases). V was shortened by 5 bases and J by 5 bases, with 12 bases between the two germline ends. This CDR3 is built from 14 residues. Looked up from germline, CDR1 is SGHTA and CDR2 is FQGNSA. In DNA, the CDR3 is TGTGCCAGCAGCCGCGGAGGGTGGACCGGGGAGCTGTTTTTT. Translating it yields CASSRGGWTGELFF.

The J gene is TRBJ1-3, the V gene TRBV2; tentative D call: TRBD1 (6 bases). V lost 6 bases and J 3 bases, leaving 12 bases between the germline ends. CDR1 and CDR2 (germline): SNHLY, FYNNEI. The CDR3 is made up of 14 amino acids. Here the CDR3 reads CASSPQGVGNTIYF. Here the CDR3 DNA reads TGTGCCAGCAGCCCACAGGGAGTTGGAAACACCATATATTTT.

A few counts support this clone. The gene calls are TRBV9 and TRBJ2-1; tentative D call: TRBD1 (5 bases). Germline lookup yields CDR1 SGDLS and CDR2 YYNGEE. Trimming cost V 0 bases and J 4 bases, with 8 bases left between them. The CDR3 totals 14 residues. CDR3 coding DNA: TGTGCCAGCAGCGTAGAACAGGAATACAATGAGCAGTTCTTC. Translated: CASSVEQEYNEQFF.

The V gene is TRBV6-1, the J gene TRBJ2-3, with D perhaps matching TRBD1 (5 bases). With 1 base removed from V and 2 bases from J, the gap between germline ends came to 13 bases. The CDR3 runs 16 residues. Germline loops: CDR1 MNHNS, CDR2 SASEGT. The CDR3, as DNA: TGTGCCAGCAGTGAAGGGGCGGACATATACACAGATACGCAGTATTTT. Amino acids: CASSEGADIYTDTQYF.

V gene TRBV19 combines with J gene TRBJ2-5; D is unclear. The V and J ends lost 3 bases and 4 bases respectively, with 9 bases between them. The germline V gene encodes CDR1 LNHDA and CDR2 SQIVND (reference sequence). The CDR3 extends over 13 amino acids. CDR3 protein: CASSIQLPETQYF. The CDR3 DNA reads TGTGCCAGTAGTATCCAGCTACCAGAGACCCAGTACTTC. Complete variable domain (other parts from reference TRBV19 and TRBJ2-5): DGGITQSPKYLFRKEGQNVTLSCEQNLNHDAMYWYRQDPGQGLRLIYYSQIVNDFQKGDIAEGYSVSREKKESFPLTVTSAQKNPTAFYLCASSIQLPETQYFGPGTRLLVL.

CDR3 nucleotide sequence: TGTGCCAGCAGTTCGTACAGGAGGTCCTACGAGCAGTACTTC. The encoded protein is CASSSYRRSYEQYF. The J gene is TRBJ2-7, the V gene TRBV27; D might be TRBD1 or TRBD2, each matching 5 bases. Germline lookup yields CDR1 MNHEY and CDR2 SMNVEV (reference sequence). The CDR3 totals 14 residues. Trimming cost V 4 bases and J 1 base, with 11 bases left between them.

This clone was detected a few times. The gene calls are TRBV18 and TRBJ2-1, with TRBD2 matching 8 bases. This CDR3 is 17 amino acids long. J lost 3 bases, V lost 6 bases, and 13 bases had no gene match. The germline V gene encodes CDR1 KGHSH and CDR2 LQKENI. The CDR3 DNA reads TGTGCCAGCTCCGCCGGGTTAGCGGGGTCACACTACAATGAGCAGTTCTTC. It encodes CASSAGLAGSHYNEQFF.

This clone was observed once. Other DNA sequences in the same sample also yield this CDR3. V usage is TRBV15 and J usage is TRBJ1-1, with D hard to call. The CDR3 is made up of 13 amino acids. Germline loops: CDR1 LNHNV, CDR2 YYDKDF (reference sequence). V was cut by 1 base and J by 3 bases, with 6 bases left in between. The CDR3 DNA reads as TGTGCCACCAGCAGAGTCGGCTACACTGAAGCTTTCTTT. It is translated as CATSRVGYTEAFF.

The rearrangement joins TRBV19 to TRBJ1-5; D is perhaps TRBD1 (6 bases). The CDR3 consists of 15 residues. V lost 3 bases and J 2 bases, leaving 11 bases between the germline ends. Germline CDR1 and CDR2: LNHDA and SQIVND (reference sequence). The CDR3: CASSIVRGGNQPQHF. CDR3 DNA: TGTGCCAGTAGTATCGTCAGGGGCGGCAATCAGCCCCAGCATTTT.

V usage is TRBV10-3 and J usage is TRBJ2-7; 8 nucleotides match TRBD2. Germline V CDR1 and CDR2: ENHRY, SYGVKD. The J segment lost 3 bases and the V segment lost 3 bases, leaving 7 bases of the junction unmatched. CDR3 size: 15 residues. CDR3 in DNA: TGTGCCATCAGTGAAAAGCGGGAGTTAATCTACGAGCAGTACTTC. As protein: CAISEKRELIYEQYF.

The chain links TRBV27 to TRBJ2-7, with TRBD2 identical over 10 bases. Germline values: CDR1 MNHEY, CDR2 SMNVEV (reference sequence). The CDR3 is made up of 14 amino acids. The ends lost 3 bases at V and 3 bases at J; junction bases unmatched: 2. In DNA form, the CDR3 reads TGTGCCAGCAGTTTCCTAGCGGGAGACTACGAGCAGTACTTC. Protein product: CASSFLAGDYEQYF.

V is TRBV29-1 and J is TRBJ2-4; D uncertain. The germline V and J ends were trimmed by 5 bases and 0 bases, with 5 bases remaining between them. This CDR3 has 12 residues. Germline V lookup: CDR1 SQVTM, CDR2 ANQGSEA. The CDR3 nucleotides are TGCAGCGTTAGTCAAGCCAAAAACATTCAGTACTTC. Protein product: CSVSQAKNIQYF.

The chain has TRBV5-1 and TRBJ2-1, with D maybe TRBD2 (7 bases). The CDR3 sequence is 16 residues long. Trimming took 4 bases from V and 2 from J, leaving 16 bases between them. Germline CDR1 reads SGHRS; CDR2 reads YFSETQ. This CDR3 is CASSGGQRGPYNEQFF. Here the CDR3 DNA reads TGCGCCAGCAGCGGGGGGCAGCGGGGCCCCTACAATGAGCAGTTCTTC.

There are a few counts of this clone. The rearrangement links TRBV5-6 to TRBJ1-2, with D possibly being TRBD1 (5 bases). The germline V gene encodes CDR1 SGHDT and CDR2 YYEEEE. The CDR3 length is 16 residues. Trimming pared 0 bases from V and 6 bases from J, leaving 18 bases between. The CDR3 region is CASSLGWRGARDGYTF. The CDR3 DNA reads as TGTGCCAGCAGCTTGGGATGGCGGGGCGCGCGGGATGGCTACACCTTC. Full variable domain (outside the CDR3, taken from reference TRBV5-6 and TRBJ1-2): DAGVTQSPTHLIKTRGQQVTLRCSPKSGHDTVSWYQQALGQGPQFIFQYYEEEERQRGNFPDRFSGHQFPNYSSELNVNALLLGDSALYLCASSLGWRGARDGYTFGSGTRLTVV.

This chain connects TRBV29-1 to TRBJ1-1; 8 bases map to TRBD1. CDR1 is SQVTM, CDR2 ANQGSEA, per germline. The CDR3 totals 17 residues. J gave up 1 base and V 3 bases, and 13 bases lay outside the gene matches. CDR3 nucleotide sequence: TGCAGCGTTGATACTGGGGCCCTGACAGGGGCGAACACTGAAGCTTTCTTT. Amino acid sequence: CSVDTGALTGANTEAFF.

The chain joins TRBV10-2 to TRBJ2-5, with D unclear. Germline V CDR1 and CDR2: WSHSY, SAAADI. V lost 7 bases and J 3 bases, leaving 12 bases between the germline ends. This CDR3 contains 13 residues. CDR3 residues: CASTQENKETQYF. Here the CDR3 DNA reads TGCGCCAGCACCCAAGAGAATAAAGAGACCCAGTACTTC.

The J gene is TRBJ2-1, the V gene TRBV7-9; a possible D gene is TRBD2 (5 bases). Germline V lookup: CDR1 SEHNR, CDR2 FQNEAQ (reference sequence). V lost 4 bases and J lost 0, with 10 bases in between. The CDR3 consists of 15 residues. Written as DNA, the CDR3 is TGTGCCAGCAGCTCCCCAGCGGTCTCCTACAATGAGCAGTTCTTC. Translation: CASSSPAVSYNEQFF. The variable domain in full, with the rest retrieved from reference TRBV7-9 and TRBJ2-1, is DTGVSQNPRHKITKRGQNVTFRCDPISEHNRLYWYRQTLGQGPEFLTYFQNEAQLEKSRLLSDRFSAERPKGSFSTLEIQRTEQGDSAMYLCASSSPAVSYNEQFFGPGTRLTVL.

V and J are TRBV6-4 and TRBJ2-1; 13 nucleotides agree with TRBD2. V shed 7 bases and J 4 bases; nucleotides not matched to a gene: 4. CDR3 length: 15 amino acids. Germline V CDR1 and CDR2: MRHNA, SNTAGT. DNA of the CDR3: TGTGCCAGCACCCTACTAGCGGGAGGGTACAATGAGCAGTTCTTC. This sequence encodes CASTLLAGGYNEQFF.

The gene calls are TRBV9 and TRBJ2-1; 11 positions match TRBD2. The CDR3 covers 15 residues. Trimming removed 0 bases from V and 4 bases from J; junction bases left unmatched: 0. The germline gives CDR1 SGDLS, CDR2 YYNGEE. The CDR3 DNA follows: TGTGCCAGCAGCGTAGGACTAGCGGGATACAATGAGCAGTTCTTC. Its translation is CASSVGLAGYNEQFF.

V is TRBV27 and J is TRBJ2-1; perhaps TRBD2 as D (6 bases). The V end lost 4 bases, the J end lost 6 bases, and 22 bases lay between the germline ends. Per the germline V gene, CDR1 is MNHEY and CDR2 is SMNVEV (reference sequence). The CDR3 is 17 amino acids. DNA for the CDR3: TGTGCCAGCAGTTCCTACCACCTCCGGGACTCCCCCAATGAGCAGTTCTTC. Translating gives CASSSYHLRDSPNEQFF.

The V and J genes are TRBV27 and TRBJ2-3, with a weak D call TRBD2 (5 bases). Germline V gene data show CDR1 as MNHEY and CDR2 as SMNVEV (reference sequence). V was trimmed by 4 bases and J by 4 bases, leaving 9 bases between them. The CDR3 sequence is 13 residues long. CDR3 sequence (DNA): TGTGCCAGCAGTTCGACTATCTCAGATACGCAGTATTTT. This encodes CASSSTISDTQYF.

This chain uses TRBV9 with TRBJ2-1; perhaps TRBD1 as D (6 bases). The ends were cut back, 3 bases at V and 3 bases at J, with 13 bases in the middle. The V gene's germline CDR1 is SGDLS and CDR2 YYNGEE. The CDR3 totals 15 residues. The CDR3 DNA is TGTGCCAGCAGCGGCCGGGACATTCACTACAATGAGCAGTTCTTC. This codes for CASSGRDIHYNEQFF.

This chain uses TRBV15 with TRBJ2-1; TRBD2 agrees at 12 bases. The CDR3 is 18 amino acids. Germline-derived CDR1 and CDR2 are LNHNV and YYDKDF (reference sequence). Losses at the gene ends were 0 bases for V and 7 bases for J; bases not matched to a gene: 10. The CDR3 sequence is CATSRDSASGRVSNEQFF. The CDR3 nucleotides read TGTGCCACCAGCAGAGATAGTGCTAGCGGGAGGGTTTCTAATGAGCAGTTCTTC. Together with reference TRBV15 and TRBJ2-1, the CDR3 gives the full variable domain: DAMVIQNPRYQVTQFGKPVTLSCSQTLNHNVMYWYQQKSSQAPKLLFHYYDKDFNNEADTPDNFQSRRPNTSFCFLDIRSPGLGDTAMYLCATSRDSASGRVSNEQFFGPGTRLTVL.

Ten or more counts support this clone. The gene calls are TRBV4-2 and TRBJ2-2, with no clear D. The CDR3 loop spans 15 amino acids. V was shortened by 4 bases and J by 0 bases, with 9 bases between the two germline ends. Germline V gives CDR1 LGHNA, CDR2 YNFKEQ. CDR3 bases: TGTGCCAGCAGCCCGGGTTTAGCGAACACCGGGGAGCTGTTTTTT. It yields the protein CASSPGLANTGELFF.